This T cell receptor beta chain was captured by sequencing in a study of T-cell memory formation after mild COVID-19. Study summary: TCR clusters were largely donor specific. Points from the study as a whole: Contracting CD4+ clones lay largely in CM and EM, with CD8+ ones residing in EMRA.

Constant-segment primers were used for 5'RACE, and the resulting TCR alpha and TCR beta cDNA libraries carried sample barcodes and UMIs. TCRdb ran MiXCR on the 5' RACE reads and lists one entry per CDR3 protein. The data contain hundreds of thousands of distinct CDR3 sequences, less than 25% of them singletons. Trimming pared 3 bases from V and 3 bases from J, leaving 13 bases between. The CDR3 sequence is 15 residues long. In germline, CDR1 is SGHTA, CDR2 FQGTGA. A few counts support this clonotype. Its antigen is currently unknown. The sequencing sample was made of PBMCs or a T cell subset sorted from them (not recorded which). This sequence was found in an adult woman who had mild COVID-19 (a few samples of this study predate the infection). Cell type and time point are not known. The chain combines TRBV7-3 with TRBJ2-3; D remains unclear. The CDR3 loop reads CASSFSGVGTDTQYF. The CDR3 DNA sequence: TGTGCCAGCAGCTTTTCAGGAGTCGGGACAGATACGCAGTATTTT.